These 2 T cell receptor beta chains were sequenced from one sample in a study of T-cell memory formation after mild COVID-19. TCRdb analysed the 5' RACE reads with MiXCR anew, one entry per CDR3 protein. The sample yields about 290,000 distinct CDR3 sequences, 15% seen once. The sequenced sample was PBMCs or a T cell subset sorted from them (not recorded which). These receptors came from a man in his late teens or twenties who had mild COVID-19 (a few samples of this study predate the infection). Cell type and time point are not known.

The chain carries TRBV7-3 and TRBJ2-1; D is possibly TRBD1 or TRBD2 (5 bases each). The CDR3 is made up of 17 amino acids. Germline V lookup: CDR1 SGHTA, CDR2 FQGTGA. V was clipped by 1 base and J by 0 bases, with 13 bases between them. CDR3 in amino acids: CASSLRVMRGSYNEQFF. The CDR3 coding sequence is TGTGCCAGCAGCTTAAGAGTAATGAGGGGCTCCTACAATGAGCAGTTCTTC.

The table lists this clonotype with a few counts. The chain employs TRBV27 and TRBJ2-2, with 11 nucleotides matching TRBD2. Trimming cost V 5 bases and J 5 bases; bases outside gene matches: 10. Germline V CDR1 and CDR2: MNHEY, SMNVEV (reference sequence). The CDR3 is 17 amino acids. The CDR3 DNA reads TGTGCCAGCAGTGCTCAAATACTAGCGGGGGAAACCGGGGAGCTGTTTTTT. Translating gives CASSAQILAGETGELFF.